This T cell receptor beta chain was sequenced during a study of blood T cell repertoires in COVID-19. For the study at large: Researchers got acute and convalescent COVID-19 samples from the United States, Italy and Spain. Nucleic acid was either cDNA or gDNA, and it came from T cells, B-cell-depleted T cells, or PBMCs.

Germline CDR1 reads SQVTM; CDR2 reads ANQGSEA. V shed 7 bases, J shed 3 bases, and the junction held 6 bases outside the gene matches. The CDR3 covers 13 residues. Clones were sequenced by immunoSEQ multiplex PCR, and TCRdb holds only the in-frame ones, with some missing. The sample includes around 100,000 clones, roughly four fifths seen only once; the top ten take 4.8%. The receptor comes from a man between 60 and 70 years old with acute or convalescent COVID-19. Sequences were obtained from peripheral blood. This chain links TRBV29-1 with TRBJ2-1; 7 nucleotides line up with TRBD1. CDR3 DNA: TGCAGCGGATCGGGACAGTACTACAATGAGCAGTTCTTC. Translated: CSGSGQYYNEQFF.